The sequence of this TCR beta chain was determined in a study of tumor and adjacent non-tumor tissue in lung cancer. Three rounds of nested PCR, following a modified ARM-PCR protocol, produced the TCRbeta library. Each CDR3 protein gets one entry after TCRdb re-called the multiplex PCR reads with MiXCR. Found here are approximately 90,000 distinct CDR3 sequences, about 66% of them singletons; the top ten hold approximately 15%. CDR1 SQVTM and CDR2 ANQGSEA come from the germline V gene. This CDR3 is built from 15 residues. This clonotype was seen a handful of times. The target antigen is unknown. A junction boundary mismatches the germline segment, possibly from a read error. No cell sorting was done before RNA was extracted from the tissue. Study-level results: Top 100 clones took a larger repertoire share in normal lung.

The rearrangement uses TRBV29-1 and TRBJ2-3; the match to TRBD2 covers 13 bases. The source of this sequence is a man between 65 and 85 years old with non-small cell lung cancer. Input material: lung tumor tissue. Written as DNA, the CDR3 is TGCAGCGTCCTACTAGCGGGAGGGATAACAGATACGCTGTATTTC. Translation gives CSVLLAGGITDTLYF.